The clone carrying this TCR beta chain appeared many times. The antigen is unknown. The sample is drawn from a study of identical twins. Study-wide points: Partial confounding of zero-insertion analyses by invariant MAIT and iNKT cells was possible. There was more out-of-frame TCR alpha sharing in monozygotic twins than models estimated.

Each CDR3 protein is one row after TCRdb ran MiXCR on the 5' RACE reads. The table includes about 240,000 distinct CDR3 sequences, about 12% detected once. The V gene lost 5 bases and the J gene lost 4 bases, with 12 bases spanning the gap. The CDR3 spans 13 residues. The V gene's germline CDR1 is MDHEN and CDR2 SYDVKM. The same specimen was also included in a second study, on yellow fever vaccine responses in identical twins. From that report: Reported findings indicate that twins' vaccine T cell responses seemed partially convergent, partially personalized.

The sample comprised memory (CD45RO+) T cells sorted from blood. The chain combines TRBV28 with TRBJ2-7; D not certain. This TCR derives from a woman in her late teens or twenties in good health. This CDR3 is CASSPTDGYEQYF. In nucleotides, the CDR3 is TGTGCCAGCAGTCCTACGGACGGATACGAGCAGTACTTC.